The 12 T cell receptor beta chains listed next were all sequenced from one sample in a study of memory CD4+ T cells and cytomegalovirus serostatus. Measured with immunoSEQ multiplex PCR; TCRdb has only the in-frame clones, and not every one. Of approximately 50,000 clones in the sample, about 80% were seen once. The sort gate was single viable CD3+CD4+CD8-CD45RO+ cells for memory CD4+ T cells. The sample was memory CD4+ T cells from blood. These receptors came from an adult in good health and CMV-seropositive.

The chain uses TRBV7-9 and TRBJ1-1; D is undetermined. The V end was cut by 3 bases, the J end by 1 base, with 6 bases between. Germline V lookup: CDR1 SEHNR, CDR2 FQNEAQ (reference sequence). The CDR3 is made up of 13 amino acids. This CDR3 reads CASSFFGNTEAFF. Written as DNA, the CDR3 is TGTGCCAGCAGCTTCTTCGGGAACACTGAAGCTTTCTTT.

The CDR3 region has the DNA TGTGCCAGCAGCAAATATCATGTTCAGGGGAAGGGCACTGAAGCTTTCTTT. Encoded protein: CASSKYHVQGKGTEAFF. This sequence joins TRBV21-1 and TRBJ1-1; the table's D gene call, TRBD1, was not cross checked with the DNA. TRBV21-1 is a known pseudogene. This CDR3 is 17 amino acids long.

This chain links TRBV28 with TRBJ2-5; 9 bases are shared with TRBD1. V lost 4 bases to trimming and J lost 2 bases; unmatched junction nucleotides: 11. Germline V gene sequence: CDR1 MDHEN, CDR2 SYDVKM. CDR3 length equals 17 residues. Written as DNA, the CDR3 is TGTGCCAGCAGTTCGCGACCCGGGACAGGGAATCAAGAGACCCAGTACTTC. Its protein is CASSSRPGTGNQETQYF.

This chain links TRBV7-9 with TRBJ1-2, with TRBD1 as a possible D gene (5 bases). V was trimmed by 7 bases and J by 8 bases, leaving 20 bases between them. CDR1 SEHNR and CDR2 FQNEAQ come from the germline V gene (reference sequence). The CDR3 length is 14 residues. The CDR3 DNA follows: TGTGCCAGCAACTTGCAGGGAGAAAGCGGCGGCTACACCTTC. It is translated as CASNLQGESGGYTF.

The table lists this clone with a few counts. This sequence joins TRBV6-1 and TRBJ2-7, with a possible D match to TRBD2 (5 bases). Germline-derived CDR1 and CDR2 are MNHNS and SASEGT. V lost 4 bases, J lost 5 bases, and 18 bases lay in between. The CDR3 consists of 15 residues. Written as DNA, the CDR3 is TGTGCCAGCAGTGGAGGGAGTAGTCCCTTGAACGAGCAGTACTTC. Its protein is CASSGGSSPLNEQYF.

This clone was seen only a few times. This chain uses TRBV29-1 with TRBJ1-1; D is unresolved. Trimming stripped 0 bases from V and 6 bases from J, with 8 bases between. The CDR3 sequence is 12 residues long. The germline gives CDR1 SQVTM, CDR2 ANQGSEA. The CDR3: CSVEDSWAEAFF. In nucleotides, the CDR3 is TGCAGCGTTGAAGATTCGTGGGCTGAAGCTTTCTTT. Together with reference TRBV29-1 and TRBJ1-1, the CDR3 gives the full variable domain: SAVISQKPSRDICQRGTSLTIQCQVDSQVTMMFWYRQQPGQSLTLIATANQGSEATYESGFVIDKFPISRPNLTFSTLTVSNMSPEDSSIYLCSVEDSWAEAFFGQGTRLTVV.

The chain couples TRBV7-9 to TRBJ2-1; 9 positions match TRBD1. CDR1 SEHNR and CDR2 FQNEAQ come from the germline V gene (reference sequence). This CDR3 comprises 17 residues. V was clipped by 5 bases and J by 0 bases; unmatched bases: 8. The CDR3 nucleotides are TGTGCCAGCAGCACTACCGAACAGGGGGCCTCCTACAATGAGCAGTTCTTC. It codes for CASSTTEQGASYNEQFF. The variable domain in full, completed from reference TRBV7-9 and TRBJ2-1, reads DTGVSQNPRHKITKRGQNVTFRCDPISEHNRLYWYRQTLGQGPEFLTYFQNEAQLEKSRLLSDRFSAERPKGSFSTLEIQRTEQGDSAMYLCASSTTEQGASYNEQFFGPGTRLTVL.

The chain uses TRBV18 and TRBJ2-3; a weak D match, TRBD2 (6 bases). Deletions cut 0 bases from V and 8 bases from J, with 30 bases between. CDR1 and CDR2 from the germline V gene are KGHSH and LQKENI. This CDR3 contains 20 residues. Here the CDR3 DNA reads TGTGCCAGCTCACCACCGGGACTTCGGGCAGGCACCCAACCCTTGGGTACGCAGTATTTT. This gives the protein CASSPPGLRAGTQPLGTQYF.

The genes are TRBV29-1 and TRBJ2-1; D uncertain. This CDR3 is built from 12 residues. Germline V gene lookup returns CDR1 SQVTM and CDR2 ANQGSEA. V was clipped by 6 bases and J by 3 bases, with 9 bases between them. As DNA, the CDR3 is TGCAGCGTAGTACAGCTCTACAATGAGCAGTTCTTC. This sequence encodes CSVVQLYNEQFF.

The V gene is TRBV7-8, the J gene TRBJ2-3; D is perhaps TRBD2 (6 bases). The germline gives CDR1 SGHVS, CDR2 FQNEAQ. V was clipped by 4 bases and J by 3 bases, with 17 bases between them. The CDR3 runs 16 residues. CDR3 coding DNA: TGTGCCAGCAGCTCTAGGACTACCTCCTCGACAGATACGCAGTATTTT. Translated: CASSSRTTSSTDTQYF. Together with reference TRBV7-8 and TRBJ2-3, the CDR3 gives the full variable domain: GAGVSQSPRYKVAKRGQDVALRCDPISGHVSLFWYQQALGQGPEFLTYFQNEAQLDKSGLPSDRFFAERPEGSVSTLKIQRTQQEDSAVYLCASSSRTTSSTDTQYFGPGTRLTVL.

The chain uses TRBV2 and TRBJ1-4, with 10 bases matching TRBD1. Germline lookup yields CDR1 SNHLY and CDR2 FYNNEI. Unmatched junction bases numbered 6, after V lost 6 bases and J lost 5 bases. This CDR3 is 15 amino acids long. CDR3 sequence: CASSGAGQGNEKLFF. As DNA, the CDR3 is TGTGCCAGCAGCGGCGCGGGACAGGGGAATGAAAAACTGTTTTTT.

The V and J genes are TRBV9 and TRBJ2-3; 11 nucleotides line up with TRBD2. V lost 4 bases, J lost 6 bases, and 4 bases stayed unmatched. Looked up from germline, CDR1 is SGDLS and CDR2 is YYNGEE. The CDR3 consists of 14 residues. The CDR3 nucleotides are TGTGCCAGCAGCCTTAGCGGGAGGGCCGATACGCAGTATTTT. Protein: CASSLSGRADTQYF.